A single sample gave rise to the 12 T cell receptor beta chains below, sequenced in a study of blood T cell repertoires in COVID-19. Using immunoSEQ multiplex PCR, the repertoire was profiled, and TCRdb retains in-frame clones only, with some absent. The sample lists tens of thousands of clones, roughly four fifths occurring once. What was sequenced was peripheral blood. These receptors came from a human donor in a cohort sampled during active COVID-19.

This chain connects TRBV7-2 to TRBJ2-5, with 8 positions matching TRBD1. The CDR3 contains 16 residues. Losses at the gene ends were 5 bases for V and 4 bases for J; bases not matched to a gene: 12. The V gene's germline CDR1 is SGHTA and CDR2 FQGNSA. CDR3 in amino acids: CASSASVAQGVETQYF. As DNA, the CDR3 is TGTGCCAGCAGCGCCTCCGTCGCACAGGGGGTAGAGACCCAGTACTTC. Complete variable domain (other parts from reference TRBV7-2 and TRBJ2-5): GAGVSQSPSNKVTEKGKDVELRCDPISGHTALYWYRQSLGQGLEFLIYFQGNSAPDKSGLPSDRFSAERTGGSVSTLTIQRTQQEDSAVYLCASSASVAQGVETQYFGPGTRLLVL.

This clone has more than one count but fewer than ten. The CDR3 loop reads CASSLRDRGRGSYNEQFF. The CDR3, as DNA: TGTGCCAGCAGCTTACGGGACAGGGGGAGGGGTAGTTACAATGAGCAGTTCTTC. The chain uses TRBV7-9 and TRBJ2-1; 11 bases are shared with TRBD1. Unmatched junction bases numbered 10, after V lost 2 bases and J lost 4 bases. Germline CDR1 and CDR2: SEHNR and FQNEAQ (reference sequence). This CDR3 region has 18 residues.

The chain combines TRBV18 with TRBJ1-1; 7 bases align to TRBD1. CDR1 KGHSH and CDR2 LQKENI come from the germline V gene. V lost 5 bases, J lost 1 base, and 4 bases stayed unmatched. This CDR3 region has 14 residues. The DNA of the CDR3 is TGTGCCAGCTCAAGACAGGGCCCGAACACTGAAGCTTTCTTT. Amino acids: CASSRQGPNTEAFF.

This clone was recorded only once. The chain couples TRBV5-3 to TRBJ1-1, with 7 bases lining up with TRBD1. TRBV5-3 falls under the ORF class, with uncertain function. CDR3 size: 15 residues. The junction had 10 bases not matched to a gene; V was cut back by 0 bases and J by 8 bases. The DNA of the CDR3 is TGTGCCAGAAGCTTGGGACAGGGCAGAACTTCAGAAGCTTTCTTT. This codes for CARSLGQGRTSEAFF.

V gene TRBV6-1 combines with J gene TRBJ2-5, with 11 bases lining up with TRBD2. V shed 4 bases, J shed 5 bases, and the junction held 9 bases outside the gene matches. Germline values: CDR1 MNHNS, CDR2 SASEGT. This CDR3 is built from 16 residues. The CDR3: CASSVVSGGVGETQYF. The CDR3 DNA reads as TGTGCCAGCAGTGTGGTTAGCGGGGGGGTTGGTGAGACCCAGTACTTC.

This sequence joins TRBV19 and TRBJ1-2; the D is unclear. CDR1 and CDR2 (germline): LNHDA, SQIVND (reference sequence). The CDR3 has 13 amino acids. Trimming took off 5 bases at V and 3 bases at J, with 10 bases between the two ends. CDR3 in DNA: TGTGCCAGTAGTGGATTCGGGGACTATGGCTACACCTTC. Translated, it gives CASSGFGDYGYTF.

The chain has TRBV6-1 and TRBJ1-5, with D perhaps TRBD1 (6 bases). Trimming left V 2 bases short and J 6 bases short, with 20 bases between. From germline, CDR1 is MNHNS and CDR2 SASEGT. The CDR3 contains 17 residues. The CDR3 DNA follows: TGTGCCAGCAGTGAAACCCGAGGGGCAGGGGCGGCTCAGCCCCAGCATTTT. Residues: CASSETRGAGAAQPQHF.

The rearrangement joins TRBV5-4 to TRBJ2-3; 13 bases are shared with TRBD2. The CDR3 totals 16 residues. Germline V lookup: CDR1 SGHNT, CDR2 YYREEE (reference sequence). The V gene end was trimmed by 4 bases and the J gene end by 7 bases; junction bases not matched to a gene: 9. The CDR3 sequence is CASSPGLAGAPHTQYF. Here the CDR3 DNA reads TGTGCCAGCAGCCCCGGACTAGCGGGGGCGCCGCATACGCAGTATTTT. Full variable domain (remainder filled in from reference TRBV5-4 and TRBJ2-3): ETGVTQSPTHLIKTRGQQVTLRCSSQSGHNTVSWYQQALGQGPQFIFQYYREEENGRGNFPPRFSGLQFPNYSSELNVNALELDDSALYLCASSPGLAGAPHTQYFGPGTRLTVL.

V usage is TRBV9 and J usage is TRBJ1-1, with 9 bases matching TRBD1. The V gene end was trimmed by 2 bases and the J gene end by 8 bases; junction bases not matched to a gene: 7. CDR3 length: 14 residues. CDR1 is SGDLS, CDR2 YYNGEE, per germline. The CDR3 is CASSVAGQGSEAFF. CDR3 bases: TGTGCCAGCAGCGTGGCGGGACAGGGATCCGAAGCTTTCTTT.

CDR3 in amino acids: CASSPTLTGGIYNEQFF. The CDR3 bases are TGTGCCAGCAGCCCGACCTTGACAGGCGGTATTTACAATGAGCAGTTCTTC. J is TRBJ2-1 and V is TRBV3-1 (or the pseudogene TRBV3-2); possibly TRBD1 for D (6 bases). The CDR3 runs to 17 residues. V lost 4 bases and J lost 4, with 20 bases in between. CDR1 is LGHDT and CDR2 is YNNKEL in the germline V gene (reference sequence).

The chain combines TRBV3-1 (or the pseudogene TRBV3-2) with TRBJ2-1; 9 bases match TRBD1. The V gene end was trimmed by 6 bases and the J gene end by 5 bases; junction bases not matched to a gene: 8. This CDR3 has 15 residues. CDR1 and CDR2 from the germline V gene are LGHDT and YNNKEL (reference sequence). CDR3 nucleotide sequence: TGTGCCAGCAGAAAACAGGGGGCTTCGGACAATGAGCAGTTCTTC. Encoded protein: CASRKQGASDNEQFF.

The genes are TRBV2 and TRBJ2-7; 7 bases agree with TRBD1. Germline loops: CDR1 SNHLY, CDR2 FYNNEI. With V trimmed by 6 bases and J by 4 bases, 6 bases remained unmatched. This CDR3 has 13 amino acids. The DNA for the CDR3 is TGTGCCAGCAGGGCCGGGACAGAGTACGAGCAGTACTTC. It translates to CASRAGTEYEQYF.